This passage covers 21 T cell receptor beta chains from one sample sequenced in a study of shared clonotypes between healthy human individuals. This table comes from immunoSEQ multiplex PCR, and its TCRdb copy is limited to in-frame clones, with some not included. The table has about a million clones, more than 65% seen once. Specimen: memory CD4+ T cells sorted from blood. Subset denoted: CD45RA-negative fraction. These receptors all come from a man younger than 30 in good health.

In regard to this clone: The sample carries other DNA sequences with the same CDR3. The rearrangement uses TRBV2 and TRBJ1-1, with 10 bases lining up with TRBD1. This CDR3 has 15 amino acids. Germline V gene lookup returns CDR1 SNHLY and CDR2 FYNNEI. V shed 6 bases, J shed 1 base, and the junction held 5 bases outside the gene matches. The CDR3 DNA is TGTGCCAGCAGGGGGGGGACAGGGGCGAACACTGAAGCTTTCTTT. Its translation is CASRGGTGANTEAFF.

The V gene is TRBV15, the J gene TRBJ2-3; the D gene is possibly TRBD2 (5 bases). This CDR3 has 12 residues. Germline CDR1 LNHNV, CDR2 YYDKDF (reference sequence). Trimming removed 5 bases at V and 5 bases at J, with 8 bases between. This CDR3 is CATSERGDTQYF. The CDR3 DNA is TGTGCCACCAGCGAACGGGGAGATACGCAGTATTTT.

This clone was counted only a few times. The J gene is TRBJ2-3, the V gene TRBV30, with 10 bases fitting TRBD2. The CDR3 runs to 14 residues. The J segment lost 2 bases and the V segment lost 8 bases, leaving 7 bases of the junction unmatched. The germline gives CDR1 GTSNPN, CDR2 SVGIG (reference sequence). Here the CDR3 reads CAGYLAGVTDTQYF. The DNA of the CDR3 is TGTGCCGGCTATCTAGCGGGAGTCACAGATACGCAGTATTTT. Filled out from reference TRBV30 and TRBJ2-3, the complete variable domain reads SQTIHQWPATLVQPVGSPLSLECTVEGTSNPNLYWYRQAAGRGLQLLFYSVGIGQISSEVPQNLSASRPQDRQFILSSKKLLLSDSGFYLCAGYLAGVTDTQYFGPGTRLTVL.

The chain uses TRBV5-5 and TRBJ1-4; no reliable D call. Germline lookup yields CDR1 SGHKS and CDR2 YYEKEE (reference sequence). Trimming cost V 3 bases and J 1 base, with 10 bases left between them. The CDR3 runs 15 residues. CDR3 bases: TGTGCCAGCAGCTCAGGCGGAGGAACTAATGAAAAACTGTTTTTT. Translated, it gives CASSSGGGTNEKLFF.

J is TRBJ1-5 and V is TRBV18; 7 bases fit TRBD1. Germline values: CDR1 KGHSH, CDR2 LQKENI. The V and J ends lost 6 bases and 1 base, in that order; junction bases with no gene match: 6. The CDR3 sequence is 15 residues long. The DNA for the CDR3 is TGTGCCAGCTCCCAGGGACAGACAAGCAATCAGCCCCAGCATTTT. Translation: CASSQGQTSNQPQHF.

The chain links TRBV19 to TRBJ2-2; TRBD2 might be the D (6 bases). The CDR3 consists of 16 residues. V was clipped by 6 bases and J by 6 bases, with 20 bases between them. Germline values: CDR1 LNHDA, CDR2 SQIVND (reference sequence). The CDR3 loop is CASSPGLAKVPGELFF. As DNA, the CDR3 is TGTGCCAGTAGCCCGGGCCTAGCGAAGGTTCCCGGGGAGCTGTTTTTT. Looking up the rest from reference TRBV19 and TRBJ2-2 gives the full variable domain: DGGITQSPKYLFRKEGQNVTLSCEQNLNHDAMYWYRQDPGQGLRLIYYSQIVNDFQKGDIAEGYSVSREKKESFPLTVTSAQKNPTAFYLCASSPGLAKVPGELFFGEGSRLTVL.

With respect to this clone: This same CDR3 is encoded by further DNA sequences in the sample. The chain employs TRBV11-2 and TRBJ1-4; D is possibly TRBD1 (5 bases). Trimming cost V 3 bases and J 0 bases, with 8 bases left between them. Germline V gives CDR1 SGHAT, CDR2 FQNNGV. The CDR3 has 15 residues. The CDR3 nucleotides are TGTGCCAGCAGCTTCCAGGGTGCAACTAATGAAAAACTGTTTTTT. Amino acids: CASSFQGATNEKLFF.

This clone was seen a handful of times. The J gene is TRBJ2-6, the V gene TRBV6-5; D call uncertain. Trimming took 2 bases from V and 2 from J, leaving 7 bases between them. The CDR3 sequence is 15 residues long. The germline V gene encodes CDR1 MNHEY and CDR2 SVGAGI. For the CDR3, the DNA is TGTGCCAGCAGTTACGGAAACCCTGGGGCCAACGTCCTGACTTTC. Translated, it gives CASSYGNPGANVLTF.

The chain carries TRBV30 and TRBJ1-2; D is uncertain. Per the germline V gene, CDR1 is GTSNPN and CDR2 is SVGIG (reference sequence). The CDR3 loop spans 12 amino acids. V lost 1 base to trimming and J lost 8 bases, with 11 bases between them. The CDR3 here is CAWSEGLGGYTF. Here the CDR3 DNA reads TGTGCCTGGAGTGAAGGGTTGGGGGGCTACACCTTC.

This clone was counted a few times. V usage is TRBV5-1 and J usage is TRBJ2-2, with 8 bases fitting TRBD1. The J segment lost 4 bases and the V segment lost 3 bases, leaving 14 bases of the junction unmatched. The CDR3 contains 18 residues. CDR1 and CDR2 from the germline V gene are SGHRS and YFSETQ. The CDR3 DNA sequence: TGCGCCAGCAGCTCCCCGTACCGGACAGGGAGAGGCACCGGGGAGCTGTTTTTT. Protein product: CASSSPYRTGRGTGELFF.

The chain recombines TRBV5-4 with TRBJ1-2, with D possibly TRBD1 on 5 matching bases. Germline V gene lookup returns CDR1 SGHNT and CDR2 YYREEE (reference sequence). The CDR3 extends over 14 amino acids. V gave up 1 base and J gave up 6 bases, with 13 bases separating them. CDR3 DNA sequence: TGTGCCAGCAGCTTGCAGGGAGGCGCTGATGGCTACACCTTC. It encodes CASSLQGGADGYTF.

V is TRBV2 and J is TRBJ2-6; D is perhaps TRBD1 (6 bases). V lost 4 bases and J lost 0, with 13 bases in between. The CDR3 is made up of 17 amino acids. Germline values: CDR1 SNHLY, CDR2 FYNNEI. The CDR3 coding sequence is TGTGCCAGCAGTGGGGGGCAGATCAGCTCTGGGGCCAACGTCCTGACTTTC. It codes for CASSGGQISSGANVLTF.

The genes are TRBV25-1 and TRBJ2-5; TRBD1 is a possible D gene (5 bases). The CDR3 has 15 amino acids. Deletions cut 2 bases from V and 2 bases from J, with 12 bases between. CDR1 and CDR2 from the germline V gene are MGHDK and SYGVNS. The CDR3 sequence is CASSEQLGQQETQYF. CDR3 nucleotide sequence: TGTGCCAGCAGTGAACAATTGGGGCAGCAAGAGACCCAGTACTTC.

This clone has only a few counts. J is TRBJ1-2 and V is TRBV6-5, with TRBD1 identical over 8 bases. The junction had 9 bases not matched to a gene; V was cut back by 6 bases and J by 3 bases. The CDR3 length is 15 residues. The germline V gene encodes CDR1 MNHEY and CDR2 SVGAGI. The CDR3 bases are TGTGCCAGCAGGCCAGGGGGCAGTGTGGACTATGGCTACACCTTC. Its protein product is CASRPGGSVDYGYTF.

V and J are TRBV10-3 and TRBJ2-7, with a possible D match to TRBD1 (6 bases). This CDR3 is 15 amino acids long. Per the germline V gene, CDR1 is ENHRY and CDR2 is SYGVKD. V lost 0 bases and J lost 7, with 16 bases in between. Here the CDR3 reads CAISESGTIKGEQYF. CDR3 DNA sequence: TGTGCCATCAGTGAGTCCGGGACAATAAAGGGGGAGCAGTACTTC.

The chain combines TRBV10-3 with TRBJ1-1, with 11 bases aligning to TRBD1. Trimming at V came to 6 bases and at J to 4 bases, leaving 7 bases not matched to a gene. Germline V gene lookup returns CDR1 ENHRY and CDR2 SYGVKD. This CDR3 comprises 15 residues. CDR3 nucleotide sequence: TGTGCCATCAGGCCGGACAGGGGGCGCGGCACTGAAGCTTTCTTT. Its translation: CAIRPDRGRGTEAFF.

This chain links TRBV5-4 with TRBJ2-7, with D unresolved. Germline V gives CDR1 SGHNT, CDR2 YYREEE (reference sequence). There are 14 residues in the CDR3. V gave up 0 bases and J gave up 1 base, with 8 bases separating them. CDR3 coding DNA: TGTGCCAGCAGCTTGGACCGCAGATCCTACGAGCAGTACTTC. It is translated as CASSLDRRSYEQYF.

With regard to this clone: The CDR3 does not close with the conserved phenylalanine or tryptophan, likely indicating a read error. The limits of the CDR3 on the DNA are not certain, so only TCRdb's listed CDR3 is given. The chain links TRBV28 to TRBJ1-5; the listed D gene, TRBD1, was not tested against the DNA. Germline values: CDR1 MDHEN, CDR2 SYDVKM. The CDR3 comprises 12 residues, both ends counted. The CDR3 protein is CASSFDRQGLFL.

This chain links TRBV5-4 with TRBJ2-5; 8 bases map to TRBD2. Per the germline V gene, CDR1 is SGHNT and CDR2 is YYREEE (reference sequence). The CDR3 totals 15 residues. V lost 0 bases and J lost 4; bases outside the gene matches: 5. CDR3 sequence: CASSLGGGPSETQYF. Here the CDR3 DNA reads TGTGCCAGCAGCTTGGGCGGGGGGCCGTCAGAGACCCAGTACTTC.

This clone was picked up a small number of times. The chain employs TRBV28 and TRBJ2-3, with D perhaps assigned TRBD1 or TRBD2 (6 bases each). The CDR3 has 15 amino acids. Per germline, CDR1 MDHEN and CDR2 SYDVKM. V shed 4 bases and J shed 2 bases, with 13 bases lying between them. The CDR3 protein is CASSSTGGYTDTQYF. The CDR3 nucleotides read TGTGCCAGCAGTTCCACCGGGGGCTACACAGATACGCAGTATTTT.

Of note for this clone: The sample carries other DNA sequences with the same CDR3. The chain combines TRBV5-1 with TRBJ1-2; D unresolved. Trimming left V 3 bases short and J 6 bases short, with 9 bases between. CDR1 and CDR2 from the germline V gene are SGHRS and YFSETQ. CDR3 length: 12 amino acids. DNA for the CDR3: TGCGCCAGCAGCTATTCGGGAGATGGCTACACCTTC. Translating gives CASSYSGDGYTF.